The TCR beta chain described here comes from a study of cytomegalovirus exposure and HLA in healthy donors. Remarks on this clone: The same CDR3 can be traced to other DNA sequences in this sample.

The germline gives CDR1 SGHRS, CDR2 YFSETQ. The CDR3 is 15 amino acids. Deletions cut 2 bases from V and 6 bases from J, with 15 bases between. The PCR was carried out with 60 Vbeta primers and 13 Jbeta primers. Assay: immunoSEQ multiplex PCR; the TCRdb copy retains only in-frame clones and omits some. The sample has some 120,000 clones; under 12% are singletons. As for the donors, each was a healthy bone marrow donor. The chain has TRBV5-1 and TRBJ2-1, with D maybe TRBD2 (5 bases). The sample was PBMCs. The TCR sequence derives from a woman in her late teens or twenties in good health and CMV-seropositive. The CDR3 sequence is CASSFESSEVNEQFF. The CDR3 DNA reads TGCGCCAGCAGCTTTGAGAGCTCGGAGGTCAATGAGCAGTTCTTC.